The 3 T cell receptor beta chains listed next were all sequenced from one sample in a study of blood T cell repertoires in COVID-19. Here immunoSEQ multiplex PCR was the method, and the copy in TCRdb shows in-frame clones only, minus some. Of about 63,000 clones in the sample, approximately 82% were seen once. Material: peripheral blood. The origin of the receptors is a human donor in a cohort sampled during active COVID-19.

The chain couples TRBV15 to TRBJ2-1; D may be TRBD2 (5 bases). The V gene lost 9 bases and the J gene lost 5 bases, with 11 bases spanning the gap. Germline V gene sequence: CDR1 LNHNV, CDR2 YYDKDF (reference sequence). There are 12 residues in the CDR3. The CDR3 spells CATSTRDNEQFF. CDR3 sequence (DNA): TGTGCCACTTCCACTAGGGACAATGAGCAGTTCTTC.

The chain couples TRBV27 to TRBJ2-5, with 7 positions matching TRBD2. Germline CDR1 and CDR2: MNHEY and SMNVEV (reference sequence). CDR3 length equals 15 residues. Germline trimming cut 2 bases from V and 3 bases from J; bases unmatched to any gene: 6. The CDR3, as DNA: TGTGCCAGCAGTTTAATCGCTAGCGGAAAAGAGACCCAGTACTTC. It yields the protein CASSLIASGKETQYF.

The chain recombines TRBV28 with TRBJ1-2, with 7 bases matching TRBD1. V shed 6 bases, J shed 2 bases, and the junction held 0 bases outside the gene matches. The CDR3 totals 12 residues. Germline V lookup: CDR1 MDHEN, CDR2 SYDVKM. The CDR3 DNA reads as TGTGCCAGCAGGGGACAGAACTATGGCTACACCTTC. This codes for CASRGQNYGYTF.